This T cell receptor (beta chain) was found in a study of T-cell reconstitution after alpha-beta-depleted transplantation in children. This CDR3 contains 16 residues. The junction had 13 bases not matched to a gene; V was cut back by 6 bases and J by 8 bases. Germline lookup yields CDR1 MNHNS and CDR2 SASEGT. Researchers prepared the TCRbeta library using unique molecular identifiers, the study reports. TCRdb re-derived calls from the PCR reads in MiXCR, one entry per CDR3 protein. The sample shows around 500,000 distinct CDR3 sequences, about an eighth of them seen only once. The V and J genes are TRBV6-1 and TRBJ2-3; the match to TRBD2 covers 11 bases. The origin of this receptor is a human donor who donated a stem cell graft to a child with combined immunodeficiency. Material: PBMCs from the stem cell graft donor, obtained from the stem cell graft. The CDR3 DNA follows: TGTGCCAGCAGGGCCGGGACTAGCGGCCCTGTCGGTACGCAGTATTTT. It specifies CASRAGTSGPVGTQYF.